Below, 30 T cell receptor beta chains from the same sample are listed, as sequenced in a study of blood T cell repertoires in COVID-19. Only in-frame clones appear in the TCRdb table, and some are missing; sequencing was by immunoSEQ multiplex PCR. The sample consists of about 290,000 clones, roughly 90% of them appearing once. Sequenced: peripheral blood. These TCRs come from a woman aged 25-40 years with COVID-19, enrolled during active disease.

The chain combines TRBV11-2 with TRBJ2-7; D unresolved. V lost 0 bases and J lost 3, with 9 bases in between. There are 14 residues in the CDR3. Germline CDR1 reads SGHAT; CDR2 reads FQNNGV. The CDR3 is CASSLDDWIYEQYF. Written as DNA, the CDR3 is TGTGCCAGCAGCTTAGATGACTGGATCTACGAGCAGTACTTC.

V gene TRBV2 combines with J gene TRBJ1-3; D uncertain. V gave up 6 bases and J gave up 0 bases, with 9 bases separating them. Germline assignment: CDR1 SNHLY and CDR2 FYNNEI. There are 14 residues in the CDR3. The CDR3 sequence is CASRLLNSGNTIYF. CDR3 in DNA: TGTGCCAGCAGACTGCTCAACTCTGGAAACACCATATATTTT. Looking up the rest from reference TRBV2 and TRBJ1-3 gives the full variable domain: EPEVTQTPSHQVTQMGQEVILRCVPISNHLYFYWYRQILGQKVEFLVSFYNNEISEKSEIFDDQFSVERPDGSNFTLKIRSTKLEDSAMYFCASRLLNSGNTIYFGEGSWLTVV.

This clone was observed a single time. This rearrangement joins TRBV19 to TRBJ2-1; perhaps TRBD2 as D (6 bases). CDR1 and CDR2 from the germline V gene are LNHDA and SQIVND (reference sequence). Trimming took off 6 bases at V and 4 bases at J, with 13 bases between the two ends. This CDR3 contains 14 residues. The CDR3 sequence: CASSPTSAYNEQFF. The CDR3 bases are TGTGCCAGTAGCCCGACTAGTGCATACAATGAGCAGTTCTTC.

The chain is built from TRBV30 and TRBJ2-2, with D unresolved. The CDR3 is 11 amino acids. The V end lost 3 bases, the J end lost 6 bases, and 5 bases lay between the germline ends. Germline values: CDR1 GTSNPN, CDR2 SVGIG (reference sequence). The CDR3: CAWSLPGELFF. CDR3 coding DNA: TGTGCCTGGAGCCTTCCCGGGGAGCTGTTTTTT. Looking up the rest from reference TRBV30 and TRBJ2-2 gives the full variable domain: SQTIHQWPATLVQPVGSPLSLECTVEGTSNPNLYWYRQAAGRGLQLLFYSVGIGQISSEVPQNLSASRPQDRQFILSSKKLLLSDSGFYLCAWSLPGELFFGEGSRLTVL.

The chain is built from TRBV18 and TRBJ2-3; D gene unclear. The germline CDR1 and CDR2 sequences are KGHSH and LQKENI. The V and J ends lost 3 bases and 2 bases respectively, with 9 bases between them. The CDR3 is made up of 14 amino acids. Here the CDR3 reads CASSPTRSTDTQYF. The CDR3 DNA is TGTGCCAGCTCACCCACGAGGTCCACAGATACGCAGTATTTT.

A single count supports this clone. The chain carries TRBV4-2 and TRBJ1-1; 9 nucleotides agree with TRBD1. The CDR3 runs 15 residues. Germline trimming cut 3 bases from V and 0 bases from J; bases unmatched to any gene: 2. Germline CDR1 LGHNA, CDR2 YNFKEQ. In nucleotides, the CDR3 is TGTGCCAGCAGCCATGGACAGGGGTTGAACACTGAAGCTTTCTTT. Translating it yields CASSHGQGLNTEAFF.

The chain couples TRBV19 to TRBJ1-1, with TRBD1 matching 8 bases. The ends lost 7 bases at V and 4 bases at J; junction bases unmatched: 8. This CDR3 has 14 amino acids. Germline CDR1 reads LNHDA; CDR2 reads SQIVND (reference sequence). CDR3 nucleotide sequence: TGTGCCAGTAACCGACAGGGGTTGGGCACTGAAGCTTTCTTT. Amino acids: CASNRQGLGTEAFF.

The chain links TRBV5-6 to TRBJ1-6; 7 nucleotides align to TRBD1. Germline CDR1 and CDR2: SGHDT and YYEEEE. V was clipped by 0 bases and J by 2 bases; unmatched bases: 2. CDR3 length: 16 residues. CDR3 protein: CASSLAGQTYNSPLHF. CDR3 in DNA: TGTGCCAGCAGCTTGGCGGGACAGACCTATAATTCACCCCTCCACTTT.

The chain has TRBV7-2 and TRBJ1-2; 11 bases are a match to TRBD1. Germline assignment: CDR1 SGHTA and CDR2 FQGNSA. The CDR3 is made up of 19 amino acids. The V segment lost 6 bases and the J segment 2 bases; nucleotides outside the gene matches: 17. CDR3 in DNA: TGTGCCAGCAGTTCACTCCCGGGACAGGGGGGTATAAAAAACTATGGCTACACCTTC. It encodes CASSSLPGQGGIKNYGYTF.

This chain joins TRBV19 and TRBJ1-3; D ambiguous. This CDR3 spans 12 amino acids. V lost 6 bases and J lost 8, with 11 bases in between. Germline values: CDR1 LNHDA, CDR2 SQIVND (reference sequence). The chain's CDR3 is CASSHPGDTIYF. DNA of the CDR3: TGTGCCAGTAGCCACCCCGGAGACACCATATATTTT.

The gene calls are TRBV7-9 and TRBJ1-4; a weak D match, TRBD1 (6 bases). Germline V gives CDR1 SEHNR, CDR2 FQNEAQ (reference sequence). V gave up 3 bases and J gave up 5 bases, with 13 bases separating them. This CDR3 comprises 15 residues. The CDR3 DNA reads TGTGCCAGCAGCTTCAACGGACAGCCCAATGAAAAACTGTTTTTT. Translation gives CASSFNGQPNEKLFF.

The rearrangement joins TRBV12-5 to TRBJ1-3, with D tentatively TRBD1 (5 bases). The CDR3 consists of 17 residues. Per germline, CDR1 LGHNT and CDR2 FRNRAP. V lost 6 bases and J 8 bases, leaving 26 bases between the germline ends. The CDR3 here is CASGLSSYGHPPDTIYF. The CDR3 bases are TGTGCTAGTGGACTGTCTTCCTATGGACACCCGCCCGACACCATATATTTT.

This clone has only a few counts. The V and J genes are TRBV9 and TRBJ1-5, with 8 bases aligning to TRBD1. V gave up 4 bases and J gave up 7 bases; unmatched junction bases: 10. Looked up from germline, CDR1 is SGDLS and CDR2 is YYNGEE. The CDR3 has 15 residues. The CDR3 protein is CASSPGQGARQPQHF. The CDR3 coding sequence is TGTGCCAGCAGCCCCGGCCAGGGGGCAAGGCAGCCCCAGCATTTT.

The chain links TRBV5-6 to TRBJ2-2, with 7 positions matching TRBD1. V dropped 5 bases and J dropped 6; count of bases not matched to a gene: 7. CDR1 is SGHDT, CDR2 YYEEEE, per germline. The CDR3 length is 14 residues. In DNA, the CDR3 is TGTGCCAGCAGGTCCGACAGGGTGCCCGGGGAGCTGTTTTTT. This sequence encodes CASRSDRVPGELFF.

The rearrangement links TRBV27 to TRBJ1-1, with D uncertain. CDR1 is MNHEY, CDR2 SMNVEV, per germline (reference sequence). This CDR3 spans 15 amino acids. The V and J ends lost 2 bases and 4 bases respectively, with 14 bases between them. CDR3 amino acids: CASSLRLGISTEAFF. The CDR3 DNA reads as TGTGCCAGCAGTTTACGTCTGGGCATTAGCACTGAAGCTTTCTTT.

The chain has TRBV5-1 and TRBJ1-2; possible D gene TRBD1, 6 bases. Germline CDR1 and CDR2: SGHRS and YFSETQ. The CDR3 totals 13 residues. V shed 2 bases and J shed 2 bases, with 7 bases lying between them. The CDR3 region has the DNA TGCGCCAGCAGCTTACAGGGAAACTATGGCTACACCTTC. Translation: CASSLQGNYGYTF.

V gene TRBV11-2 combines with J gene TRBJ2-3; 10 nucleotides line up with TRBD2. J gave up 3 bases and V 1 base, and 7 bases lay outside the gene matches. This CDR3 is built from 17 residues. Per the germline V gene, CDR1 is SGHAT and CDR2 is FQNNGV. This CDR3 is CASSLGRAGGPTDTQYF. DNA of the CDR3: TGTGCCAGCAGCTTAGGAAGAGCGGGGGGGCCAACAGATACGCAGTATTTT.

The table lists this clone with a count of one. This chain joins TRBV3-1 (or the pseudogene TRBV3-2) and TRBJ1-6; TRBD1 is a possible D gene (5 bases). The CDR3 is made up of 14 amino acids. The V end was cut by 1 base, the J end by 10 bases, with 11 bases between. Germline values: CDR1 LGHDT, CDR2 YNNKEL (reference sequence). CDR3 coding DNA: TGTGCCAGCAGCCAAGGGGGGGTTTGGTCACCCCTCCACTTT. It translates to CASSQGGVWSPLHF.

V and J are TRBV3-1 (or the pseudogene TRBV3-2) and TRBJ1-6, with D unresolved. The CDR3 is made up of 15 amino acids. V dropped 4 bases and J dropped 7 bases, with 14 bases sitting between them. CDR1 and CDR2 (germline): LGHDT, YNNKEL (reference sequence). DNA of the CDR3: TGTGCCAGCAGCCCCAGGATGTACCCCAATTCACCCCTCCACTTT. Its translation: CASSPRMYPNSPLHF.

The chain recombines TRBV3-1 (or the pseudogene TRBV3-2) with TRBJ1-5, with 8 bases fitting TRBD1. Trimming at V came to 4 bases and at J to 13 bases, leaving 6 bases not matched to a gene. The CDR3 covers 12 residues. CDR1 is LGHDT and CDR2 is YNNKEL in the germline V gene (reference sequence). Here the CDR3 reads CASSLRQGSQHF. CDR3 nucleotides: TGTGCCAGCAGCCTACGACAGGGGTCACAGCATTTT.

This rearrangement joins TRBV3-1 (or the pseudogene TRBV3-2) to TRBJ1-5; TRBD1 agrees at 8 bases. The trim removed 8 bases at V and 5 bases at J, leaving 2 bases unmatched. Germline lookup yields CDR1 LGHDT and CDR2 YNNKEL (reference sequence). There are 12 residues in the CDR3. The CDR3 sequence: CASGQGYQPQHF. CDR3 sequence (DNA): TGTGCCAGCGGACAGGGATATCAGCCCCAGCATTTT.

The chain combines TRBV4-1 with TRBJ1-2; D is possibly TRBD1 (5 bases). Trimming removed 0 bases at V and 2 bases at J, with 10 bases between. The CDR3 spans 15 residues. The germline gives CDR1 MGHRA, CDR2 YSYEKL. CDR3 region: CASSQDQGTNYGYTF. The CDR3 DNA reads TGCGCCAGCAGCCAAGATCAGGGCACGAACTATGGCTACACCTTC.

The CDR3: CASRWGAYTDTQYF. CDR3 sequence (DNA): TGTGCCAGCAGGTGGGGAGCTTACACAGATACGCAGTATTTT. The chain combines TRBV6-5 with TRBJ2-3; TRBD2 might be the D (5 bases). The length of the CDR3 is 14 residues. CDR1 and CDR2 from the germline V gene are MNHEY and SVGAGI. Trimming stripped 6 bases from V and 2 bases from J, with 12 bases between.

The genes are TRBV12-2 and TRBJ2-5; the D call TRBD1 from the table was never checked on the DNA. TRBV12-2 is tagged as a pseudogene. The CDR3 sequence is 18 residues long. CDR3 coding DNA: TGTGCAAGTCGCCCTATACTGCGACAGGGTAGGGGACAAGAGACCCAGTACTTC. Amino acids: CASRPILRQGRGQETQYF.

This chain uses TRBV4-1 with TRBJ1-2; 8 nucleotides match TRBD1. This CDR3 has 14 amino acids. Germline V gene sequence: CDR1 MGHRA, CDR2 YSYEKL. J was trimmed by 10 bases and V by 2 bases; bases with no gene match: 9. The CDR3 protein is CASSQYGQGQLYTF. The CDR3 DNA reads TGCGCCAGCAGCCAATATGGACAGGGTCAACTCTACACCTTC.

V is TRBV2 and J is TRBJ1-4; D gene uncertain. V gave up 11 bases and J gave up 10 bases, with 17 bases separating them. Germline CDR1 SNHLY, CDR2 FYNNEI. This CDR3 comprises 12 residues. The CDR3 DNA reads as TGTGCCGCAAAGCCCCGGGGTGGAAAACTGTTTTTT. This sequence encodes CAAKPRGGKLFF.

This rearrangement joins TRBV5-1 to TRBJ2-2; the match to TRBD1 covers 8 bases. CDR1 and CDR2 from the germline V gene are SGHRS and YFSETQ. The CDR3 consists of 14 residues. Germline trimming cut 4 bases from V and 4 bases from J; bases unmatched to any gene: 3. The chain's CDR3 is CASSPGGGTGELFF. The CDR3 DNA is TGCGCCAGCAGCCCAGGGGGCGGCACCGGGGAGCTGTTTTTT.

This chain links TRBV29-1 with TRBJ2-7, with a weak D call TRBD2 (5 bases). This CDR3 comprises 14 residues. Germline V CDR1 and CDR2: SQVTM, ANQGSEA. The V gene lost 0 bases and the J gene lost 1 base, with 10 bases spanning the gap. CDR3 sequence reads: CSVEDRGRSYEQYF. CDR3 bases: TGCAGCGTTGAAGATCGCGGGCGGTCCTACGAGCAGTACTTC.

The genes are TRBV28 and TRBJ1-2; 8 nucleotides line up with TRBD1. The germline gives CDR1 MDHEN, CDR2 SYDVKM. The CDR3 has 15 residues. The V and J ends lost 5 bases and 4 bases, in that order; junction bases with no gene match: 9. The CDR3 DNA reads as TGTGCCAGCAGTACCCCGGACAGGGTTGGCTATGGCTACACCTTC. This encodes CASSTPDRVGYGYTF.

The chain links TRBV30 to TRBJ1-6, with D uncertain. The CDR3 totals 13 residues. CDR1 GTSNPN and CDR2 SVGIG come from the germline V gene (reference sequence). The V gene lost 1 base and the J gene lost 7 bases, with 8 bases spanning the gap. The CDR3 loop reads CAWSAAVNSPLHF. The CDR3 DNA reads as TGTGCCTGGAGTGCCGCAGTGAATTCACCCCTCCACTTT.